This entry concerns a single TCR beta chain. Its antigen is currently unknown. Over chemoradiotherapy, repertoires were sampled more than once. The entry originates in a study of chemoradiotherapy in HPV16-positive cancers. Study-level results: For HPV16-positive patients, expanding HPV-responsive T cells associated with longer recurrence-free survival.

TCRdb's copy holds only in-frame clones and misses some; the assay was immunoSEQ multiplex PCR. The repertoire holds about 5,700 clones, with approximately 93% as singletons. Sequences were derived from blood, sampled from a patient who underwent chemoradiotherapy. The source of this sequence is a human donor with HPV-associated anogenital cancer.

The CDR3 is CASSRDRSRVEQYF. The CDR3 region has the DNA TGTGCCAGTAGTAGGGACAGGTCGAGGGTCGAGCAGTACTTC. The chain recombines TRBV19 with TRBJ2-7; 8 positions match TRBD1. The V gene end was trimmed by 4 bases and the J gene end by 6 bases; junction bases not matched to a gene: 8. Germline V gene data show CDR1 as LNHDA and CDR2 as SQIVND (reference sequence). This CDR3 spans 14 amino acids.